This TCR beta chain came from a study of T cell responses to AZD1222 COVID-19 vaccine. The repertoire was sequenced with immunoSEQ multiplex PCR; TCRdb's copy has only in-frame clones and lacks some. The data hold 33,000 or so clones, with 88% observed a single time. The V end lost 6 bases, the J end lost 0 bases, and 14 bases lay between the germline ends. The germline gives CDR1 MNHEY, CDR2 SVGAGI. This CDR3 is 15 amino acids long. The J gene is TRBJ1-1, the V gene TRBV6-5; perhaps TRBD1 as D (6 bases). The sample was peripheral blood, taken 28 days after the second AZD1222 dose. The TCR sequence derives from an adult who received the AZD1222 COVID-19 vaccine. CDR3 bases: TGTGCCAGCAGGAGACCGGGACAATTGAACACTGAAGCTTTCTTT. Amino acids: CASRRPGQLNTEAFF.